These 17 T cell receptor beta chains originate from one sample sequenced in a study. TCRdb re-called the 5' RACE reads through MiXCR, storing one row per CDR3 protein. The profile shows 400 to 450 distinct CDR3 sequences, 8.9% of them singletons. Sequencing was done on a sample of effector memory T cells from blood PBMCs. The subset here: effector memory CD4+ T cells. These receptors all come from a male donor with HIV.

The chain is built from TRBV12-3 or TRBV12-4 and TRBJ2-2, with 11 bases identical to TRBD2. This CDR3 spans 14 amino acids. Trimming removed 4 bases from V and 6 bases from J; junction bases left unmatched: 1. The CDR3 DNA is TGTGCCAGCAGTTATAGCGGGGGGGCCGGGGAGCTGTTTTTT. Encoded protein: CASSYSGGAGELFF.

In its sample, this clonotype is large. CDR3 region: CSVRTQGTNYGYTF. The CDR3 DNA reads as TGCAGCGTACGAACACAGGGTACTAACTATGGCTACACCTTC. The J gene is TRBJ1-2, the V gene TRBV29-1; possible D gene TRBD1, 6 bases. The CDR3 has 14 residues. The V end was cut by 6 bases, the J end by 0 bases, with 14 bases between. Germline V lookup: CDR1 SQVTM, CDR2 ANQGSEA. Filled out from reference TRBV29-1 and TRBJ1-2, the complete variable domain reads SAVISQKPSRDICQRGTSLTIQCQVDSQVTMMFWYRQQPGQSLTLIATANQGSEATYESGFVIDKFPISRPNLTFSTLTVSNMSPEDSSIYLCSVRTQGTNYGYTFGSGTRLTVV.

By sample share, this clonotype is large (0.1 to 1%). V is TRBV6-1 and J is TRBJ2-7; TRBD2 is a possible D gene (5 bases). There are 13 residues in the CDR3. Trimming removed 8 bases at V and 7 bases at J, with 18 bases between. CDR1 is MNHNS and CDR2 is SASEGT in the germline V gene. The CDR3 loop reads CASGPGVLKEQYF. The CDR3 bases are TGTGCCAGCGGACCCGGGGTCTTGAAGGAGCAGTACTTC.

The chain employs TRBV29-1 and TRBJ2-7; D is possibly TRBD1 (5 bases). V was pared by 3 bases and J by 3 bases, with 9 bases between. The CDR3 spans 12 residues. Germline loops: CDR1 SQVTM, CDR2 ANQGSEA. The CDR3 reads CSVEDDSYEQYF. The CDR3 bases are TGCAGCGTTGAGGACGACAGCTACGAGCAGTACTTC.

This clonotype was counted only a few times. This sequence joins TRBV7-9 and TRBJ2-7; 9 bases are a match to TRBD2. After removal of 1 base from V and 1 base from J, the junction contained 2 bases not matched to a gene. The germline CDR1 and CDR2 sequences are SEHNR and FQNEAQ (reference sequence). The CDR3 contains 15 residues. CDR3: CASSLDLAGSYEQYF. In DNA form, the CDR3 reads TGTGCCAGCAGCTTAGATCTAGCGGGGTCCTACGAGCAGTACTTC.

This clonotype occurred a few times. J is TRBJ2-3 and V is TRBV20-1; TRBD2 is a possible D gene (5 bases). V shed 3 bases and J shed 6 bases, with 10 bases lying between them. CDR1 and CDR2 (germline): DFQATT, SNEGSKA (reference sequence). CDR3 length equals 12 residues. DNA for the CDR3: TGCAGTGCTAGCTCCGGGGTCGATACGCAGTATTTT. Its protein is CSASSGVDTQYF.

The chain is built from TRBV10-1 and TRBJ2-1, with 12 bases lining up with TRBD2. This CDR3 is built from 18 residues. The junction had 5 bases not matched to a gene; V was cut back by 0 bases and J by 2 bases. Germline V lookup: CDR1 WNHNN, CDR2 SYGVQD (reference sequence). The CDR3 nucleotides read TGCGCCAGCAGTGAGTCTTCTAGCGGGGGGGTAACCTACAATGAGCAGTTCTTC. This translates into CASSESSSGGVTYNEQFF.

In its sample, this clonotype was seen a few times. The chain links TRBV5-1 to TRBJ2-4; TRBD2 might be the D (5 bases). Trimming pared 4 bases from V and 6 bases from J, leaving 17 bases between. This CDR3 spans 15 amino acids. CDR1 and CDR2 (germline): SGHRS, YFSETQ. The CDR3 region has the DNA TGCGCCAGCAGCCCCTTAGGAGGCACGGGAAACATTCAGTACTTC. Translated, it gives CASSPLGGTGNIQYF.

This clonotype was found a few times. The chain uses TRBV7-8 and TRBJ2-7; no clear D gene. Deletions cut 1 base from V and 2 bases from J, with 12 bases between. This CDR3 region has 15 residues. Per the germline V gene, CDR1 is SGHVS and CDR2 is FQNEAQ. The chain's CDR3 is CASSLEGRATYEQYF. Written as DNA, the CDR3 is TGTGCCAGCAGCTTAGAAGGGCGAGCAACCTACGAGCAGTACTTC.

Judged by abundance, this clonotype is large (0.1 to 1%). The chain uses TRBV7-9 and TRBJ1-3; the D gene is possibly TRBD1 (5 bases). Trimming took off 7 bases at V and 7 bases at J, with 20 bases between the two ends. Per germline, CDR1 SEHNR and CDR2 FQNEAQ (reference sequence). CDR3 length: 15 amino acids. CDR3 loop: CASNSLAGMDNTIYF. The CDR3 DNA reads as TGTGCCAGCAACAGCTTAGCAGGGATGGACAACACCATATATTTT.

The rearrangement links TRBV10-1 to TRBJ1-1; D unresolved. Trimming took off 5 bases at V and 10 bases at J, with 23 bases between the two ends. The CDR3 runs to 15 residues. From germline, CDR1 is WNHNN and CDR2 SYGVQD (reference sequence). CDR3 nucleotides: TGCGCCAGCAGTCTGAATCGAGTTCCAAAGGATGCAGCTTTCTTT. Its translation is CASSLNRVPKDAAFF.

The J gene is TRBJ2-7, the V gene TRBV14; perhaps TRBD2 as D (5 bases). Trimming removed 6 bases at V and 6 bases at J, with 18 bases between. The length of the CDR3 is 14 residues. Germline values: CDR1 SGHDN, CDR2 FVKESK. CDR3 residues: CASSQRASGGEQYF. CDR3 bases: TGTGCCAGCAGTCAAAGAGCGAGCGGCGGCGAGCAGTACTTC.

The rearrangement links TRBV30 to TRBJ2-5; a weak D match, TRBD1 (6 bases). This CDR3 has 14 residues. V lost 6 bases and J 0 bases, leaving 14 bases between the germline ends. Germline assignment: CDR1 GTSNPN and CDR2 SVGIG (reference sequence). The CDR3 reads CACTRDINQETQYF. DNA of the CDR3: TGTGCCTGCACCCGGGACATCAACCAAGAGACCCAGTACTTC.

This clonotype is deemed large. The V gene is TRBV4-1, the J gene TRBJ1-6, with a weak D call TRBD1 (6 bases). Germline loops: CDR1 MGHRA, CDR2 YSYEKL. V gave up 1 base and J gave up 6 bases, with 10 bases separating them. This CDR3 region has 15 residues. CDR3 sequence (DNA): TGCGCCAGCAGCCAAGGGACAGACGGTAATTCACCCCTCCACTTT. Amino acid sequence: CASSQGTDGNSPLHF.

The chain is built from TRBV5-1 and TRBJ1-1; D unresolved. CDR1 is SGHRS, CDR2 YFSETQ, per germline. The CDR3 loop spans 14 amino acids. V dropped 1 base and J dropped 1 base, with 8 bases sitting between them. CDR3 protein: CASSLTARNTEAFF. As DNA, the CDR3 is TGCGCCAGCAGCTTGACAGCGAGGAACACTGAAGCTTTCTTT.

This rearrangement joins TRBV2 to TRBJ1-1; 8 bases fit TRBD1. Germline V gives CDR1 SNHLY, CDR2 FYNNEI. CDR3 size: 16 residues. Losses at the gene ends were 5 bases for V and 1 base for J; bases not matched to a gene: 9. CDR3 in DNA: TGTGCCAGCAGTTCGCAGGGGGCTCGTACGAACACTGAAGCTTTCTTT. Its protein product is CASSSQGARTNTEAFF.

This clonotype was found a few times. The rearrangement links TRBV7-2 to TRBJ1-2; D is uncertain. V was cut by 1 base and J by 1 base, with 10 bases left in between. The CDR3 extends over 15 amino acids. Germline CDR1 reads SGHTA; CDR2 reads FQGNSA. CDR3 in amino acids: CASSLGRRINYGYTF. In nucleotides, the CDR3 is TGTGCCAGCAGCTTAGGTAGACGGATTAACTATGGCTACACCTTC.